These T cell receptor beta chains were read from a single sample in a study of identical twins. TCRdb re-called the 5' RACE reads with MiXCR, one entry per CDR3 protein. The sample contains approximately 670,000 distinct CDR3 sequences, 6% to 6.5% of which appear only once. Sequenced: naive T cells sorted from blood. The receptors were gathered from a man between 18 and 29 years old in good health. CDR3s include the opening cysteine and the closing phenylalanine or tryptophan. The order of the fields is V gene, D gene, J gene, clone size, CDR3 protein, CDR3 DNA. The D gene is left open where the match is weak. Only some rows state a clone size, as once, few, many or a class for expanded clones.

V: TRBV12-5
D: .
J: TRBJ2-1
size: many
CDR3: CASGFVASRYNEQFF
DNA: TGTGCTAGTGGTTTTGTGGCTAGCAGATACAATGAGCAGTTCTTC

V: TRBV7-3
D: TRBD2
J: TRBJ2-7
size: .
CDR3: CASSSGLEGYEQYF
DNA: TGTGCCAGCAGCTCGGGACTAGAGGGTTACGAGCAGTACTTC

V: TRBV4-1
D: .
J: TRBJ2-1
size: many
CDR3: CASGIGVSNEQFF
DNA: TGCGCCAGCGGCATCGGGGTCTCCAATGAGCAGTTCTTC

V: TRBV10-3
D: .
J: TRBJ1-1
size: few
CDR3: CASGQLQKTMNTEAFF
DNA: TGTGCCTCCGGACAGCTCCAAAAAACAATGAACACTGAAGCTTTCTTT

V: TRBV20-1
D: .
J: TRBJ2-7
size: .
CDR3: CSAPWTIWEQYF
DNA: TGCAGTGCCCCATGGACTATTTGGGAGCAGTACTTC

V: TRBV5-6
D: .
J: TRBJ1-1
size: many
CDR3: CASSFIQYGTEAFF
DNA: TGTGCCAGCAGCTTCATCCAGTACGGGACTGAAGCTTTCTTT

V: TRBV12-3/TRBV12-4
D: TRBD2
J: TRBJ2-5
size: many
CDR3: CASSFREGETQYF
DNA: TGTGCCAGCAGTTTTAGGGAGGGAGAGACCCAGTACTTC

V: TRBV20-1
D: TRBD2
J: TRBJ2-1
size: many
CDR3: CSAVGLAFHEQFF
DNA: TGCAGTGCAGTTGGACTAGCGTTCCATGAGCAGTTCTTC

V: TRBV29-1
D: .
J: TRBJ2-3
size: many
CDR3: CSVESTGSPDTQYF
DNA: TGCAGCGTTGAAAGCACAGGGAGTCCAGATACGCAGTATTTT

V: TRBV3-1
D: TRBD1
J: TRBJ1-3
size: .
CDR3: CASSHLDRAGNTIYF
DNA: TGTGCCAGCAGCCACCTGGACAGGGCTGGAAACACCATATATTTT

V: TRBV5-1
D: .
J: TRBJ2-3
size: many
CDR3: CASSFTLWADTQYF
DNA: TGCGCCAGCAGCTTCACACTTTGGGCAGATACGCAGTATTTT

V: TRBV29-1
D: .
J: TRBJ2-1
size: many
CDR3: CSVANRGNNEQFF
DNA: TGCAGCGTCGCTAATAGGGGGAACAATGAGCAGTTCTTC

V: TRBV27
D: .
J: TRBJ2-7
size: few
CDR3: CASSPSWGSYEQYF
DNA: TGTGCCAGCAGCCCATCGTGGGGCAGTTACGAGCAGTACTTC

V: TRBV28
D: TRBD1
J: TRBJ2-5
size: many
CDR3: CASTHEVRGRVETQYF
DNA: TGTGCCAGCACCCACGAGGTCAGGGGGCGGGTGGAGACCCAGTACTTC

V: TRBV12-3/TRBV12-4
D: .
J: TRBJ1-1
size: many
CDR3: CASSAPGTITEAFF
DNA: TGTGCCAGCAGCGCCCCCGGGACCATCACTGAAGCTTTCTTT

V: TRBV10-3
D: .
J: TRBJ2-7
size: many
CDR3: CAISEEQGWEQYF
DNA: TGTGCCATCAGTGAGGAGCAGGGCTGGGAGCAGTACTTC

V: TRBV20-1
D: TRBD1
J: TRBJ2-1
size: many
CDR3: CSARAGQGAVNEQFF
DNA: TGCAGTGCTAGAGCTGGACAGGGGGCCGTCAATGAGCAGTTCTTC

V: TRBV29-1
D: TRBD1
J: TRBJ1-2
size: many
CDR3: CSVEMVAGGGEANYGYTF
DNA: TGCAGCGTGGAAATGGTGGCAGGGGGAGGGGAGGCTAACTATGGCTACACCTTC

V: TRBV6-5
D: TRBD2
J: TRBJ2-2
size: many
CDR3: CASSYSRLAGEGNTGELFF
DNA: TGTGCCAGCAGTTACTCCCGACTAGCGGGAGAAGGAAACACCGGGGAGCTGTTTTTT

V: TRBV6-5
D: TRBD1
J: TRBJ2-2
size: many
CDR3: CASSYFRGLGELFF
DNA: TGTGCCAGCAGTTACTTCAGGGGGCTAGGGGAGCTGTTTTTT

V: TRBV29-1
D: .
J: TRBJ1-1
size: many
CDR3: CSVDSGAMNTEAFF
DNA: TGCAGCGTTGACTCTGGGGCGATGAACACTGAAGCTTTCTTT

V: TRBV12-3/TRBV12-4
D: .
J: TRBJ1-1
size: many
CDR3: CAVGQTTEAFF
DNA: TGTGCCGTGGGGCAAACGACTGAAGCTTTCTTT

V: TRBV15
D: TRBD1
J: TRBJ1-5
size: .
CDR3: CATSRETGSGQPQHF
DNA: TGTGCCACCAGCAGAGAGACAGGGTCCGGCCAGCCCCAGCATTTT

V: TRBV12-3/TRBV12-4
D: TRBD1
J: TRBJ1-2
size: .
CDR3: CASSLSLAGTGYGYTF
DNA: TGTGCCAGCAGTTTATCCCTAGCCGGGACAGGGTATGGCTACACCTTC

V: TRBV29-1
D: .
J: TRBJ2-7
size: many
CDR3: CSVEGLGGILPYEQYF
DNA: TGCAGCGTTGAGGGGCTCGGCGGGATACTACCCTACGAGCAGTACTTC

V: TRBV4-2
D: .
J: TRBJ2-5
size: .
CDR3: CASSQVTAGSQETQYF
DNA: TGTGCCAGCAGCCAAGTAACAGCGGGCTCCCAAGAGACCCAGTACTTC

V: TRBV5-1
D: .
J: TRBJ2-2
size: many
CDR3: CASSLDGGGELFF
DNA: TGCGCCAGCAGCTTGGATGGAGGCGGGGAGCTGTTTTTT

V: TRBV7-2
D: .
J: TRBJ2-7
size: many
CDR3: CASKRDAGYYEQYF
DNA: TGTGCCAGTAAAAGGGACGCGGGATATTACGAGCAGTACTTC

V: TRBV24-1
D: TRBD1
J: TRBJ2-5
size: few
CDR3: CATSDWDRGLETQYF
DNA: TGTGCCACCAGTGATTGGGACAGGGGGCTAGAGACCCAGTACTTC

V: TRBV27
D: TRBD2
J: TRBJ2-3
size: many
CDR3: CASSLGLAGMGTDTQYF
DNA: TGTGCCAGCAGTTTGGGACTAGCGGGGATGGGGACAGATACGCAGTATTTT

V: TRBV4-3
D: TRBD2
J: TRBJ2-1
size: .
CDR3: CASSLETSGAYNEQFF
DNA: TGCGCCAGCAGCCTCGAGACTAGCGGGGCTTACAATGAGCAGTTCTTC

V: TRBV30
D: .
J: TRBJ1-5
size: .
CDR3: CAWNLGPGNQPQHF
DNA: TGTGCCTGGAACCTCGGTCCTGGGAATCAGCCCCAGCATTTT

V: TRBV24-1
D: TRBD1
J: TRBJ2-1
size: .
CDR3: CATIGTGGGNEQFF
DNA: TGTGCCACCATTGGGACAGGGGGGGGTAATGAGCAGTTCTTC

V: TRBV24-1
D: .
J: TRBJ1-4
size: .
CDR3: CATSDAPGENEKLFF
DNA: TGTGCCACCAGTGACGCCCCCGGAGAAAATGAAAAACTGTTTTTT

V: TRBV10-2
D: TRBD2
J: TRBJ2-5
size: many
CDR3: CASSEGTGGQETQYF
DNA: TGCGCCAGCAGTGAGGGGACGGGAGGGCAAGAGACCCAGTACTTC

V: TRBV5-1
D: TRBD1
J: TRBJ2-5
size: .
CDR3: CASSSTGMRQETQYF
DNA: TGCGCCAGCAGCTCGACAGGGATGAGGCAAGAGACCCAGTACTTC

V: TRBV12-3/TRBV12-4
D: TRBD2
J: TRBJ2-2
size: few
CDR3: CASSFGTSGSVGTGELFF
DNA: TGTGCCAGCAGTTTCGGGACTAGCGGGAGTGTAGGTACCGGGGAGCTGTTTTTT

V: TRBV30
D: .
J: TRBJ2-7
size: .
CDR3: CAWSVDGGAAYEQYF
DNA: TGTGCCTGGAGTGTAGACGGCGGAGCGGCCTACGAGCAGTACTTC

V: TRBV28
D: TRBD1
J: TRBJ2-1
size: few
CDR3: CASSYLGVLGQGNNEQFF
DNA: TGTGCCAGCAGCTACTTAGGGGTTCTGGGACAGGGCAACAATGAGCAGTTCTTC

V: TRBV29-1
D: .
J: TRBJ2-2
size: .
CDR3: CQRGNMNTGELFF
DNA: TGCCAACGAGGAAATATGAACACCGGGGAGCTGTTTTTT

V: TRBV7-9
D: TRBD1
J: TRBJ1-2
size: many
CDR3: CASSTTDREVANYGYTF
DNA: TGTGCCAGCAGCACTACGGACAGGGAGGTAGCTAACTATGGCTACACCTTC

V: TRBV15
D: .
J: TRBJ1-1
size: .
CDR3: CATSSNRERAFF
DNA: TGTGCCACCAGCAGTAACAGGGAGCGGGCTTTCTTT

V: TRBV5-1
D: TRBD1
J: TRBJ2-7
size: few
CDR3: CASSYGGQGVYEQYF
DNA: TGCGCCAGCAGCTATGGGGGACAGGGCGTCTACGAGCAGTACTTC

V: TRBV7-9
D: .
J: TRBJ1-1
size: .
CDR3: CASSLGGQGGTTEAFF
DNA: TGTGCCAGCAGCTTGGGGGGGCAGGGAGGGACCACTGAAGCTTTCTTT

V: TRBV20-1
D: .
J: TRBJ1-2
size: few
CDR3: CSAWAVGELATYGYTF
DNA: TGCAGTGCTTGGGCCGTGGGCGAATTGGCTACCTATGGCTACACCTTC

V: TRBV5-1
D: TRBD1
J: TRBJ1-2
size: many
CDR3: CASSIGQGGNYGYTF
DNA: TGCGCCAGCAGCATCGGACAGGGTGGCAACTATGGCTACACCTTC

V: TRBV4-1
D: TRBD2
J: TRBJ2-5
size: many
CDR3: CASSQGWGGRTETQYF
DNA: TGCGCCAGCAGCCAAGGGTGGGGGGGGAGGACCGAGACCCAGTACTTC

V: TRBV4-1
D: .
J: TRBJ1-1
size: many
CDR3: CASSQLGPTGEAFF
DNA: TGCGCCAGCAGCCAACTTGGCCCTACGGGTGAAGCTTTCTTT

V: TRBV6-5
D: .
J: TRBJ1-5
size: many
CDR3: CASSYRQGGSQPQHF
DNA: TGTGCCAGCAGTTACAGGCAGGGAGGCAGTCAGCCCCAGCATTTT

V: TRBV27
D: .
J: TRBJ2-1
size: .
CDR3: CASSFQGGGNEQFF
DNA: TGTGCCAGCAGTTTCCAAGGTGGGGGGAATGAGCAGTTCTTC

V: TRBV4-3
D: TRBD1
J: TRBJ1-2
size: .
CDR3: CASSRSPGTGSYGYTF
DNA: TGCGCCAGCAGCCGGAGTCCCGGGACAGGGAGCTATGGCTACACCTTC

V: TRBV12-3/TRBV12-4
D: TRBD2
J: TRBJ2-5
size: few
CDR3: CASSHGLAGEARETQYF
DNA: TGTGCCAGCAGTCACGGACTAGCGGGAGAGGCGCGGGAGACCCAGTACTTC

V: TRBV4-1
D: TRBD1
J: TRBJ1-2
size: few
CDR3: CASSQDPGTADVYGYTF
DNA: TGCGCCAGCAGCCAAGACCCCGGGACAGCAGACGTATATGGCTACACCTTC